This T cell receptor (beta chain) comes out of a study of blood T cell repertoires in COVID-19. Germline assignment: CDR1 LNHDA and CDR2 SQIVND (reference sequence). Between the trimmed V and J ends, which lost 6 bases and 2 bases, there was a span of 14 bases. The CDR3 totals 14 residues. Participant-given clinical history determined each cohort assignment. Some clones are missing from TCRdb's copy, which holds only in-frame ones; the method was immunoSEQ multiplex PCR. The sample has about 350,000 clones, approximately 84% seen once; the top ten hold roughly 1%. The clonotype comes from a woman aged 25 to 39 who had recovered from COVID-19. This chain joins TRBV19 and TRBJ2-7; D perhaps matches TRBD2 (5 bases). The sequencing sample was made of PBMCs or T cells enriched from blood (not recorded which). CDR3 DNA: TGTGCCAGTAGCCCAGGACTGGGAACCTACGAGCAGTACTTC. As protein: CASSPGLGTYEQYF.